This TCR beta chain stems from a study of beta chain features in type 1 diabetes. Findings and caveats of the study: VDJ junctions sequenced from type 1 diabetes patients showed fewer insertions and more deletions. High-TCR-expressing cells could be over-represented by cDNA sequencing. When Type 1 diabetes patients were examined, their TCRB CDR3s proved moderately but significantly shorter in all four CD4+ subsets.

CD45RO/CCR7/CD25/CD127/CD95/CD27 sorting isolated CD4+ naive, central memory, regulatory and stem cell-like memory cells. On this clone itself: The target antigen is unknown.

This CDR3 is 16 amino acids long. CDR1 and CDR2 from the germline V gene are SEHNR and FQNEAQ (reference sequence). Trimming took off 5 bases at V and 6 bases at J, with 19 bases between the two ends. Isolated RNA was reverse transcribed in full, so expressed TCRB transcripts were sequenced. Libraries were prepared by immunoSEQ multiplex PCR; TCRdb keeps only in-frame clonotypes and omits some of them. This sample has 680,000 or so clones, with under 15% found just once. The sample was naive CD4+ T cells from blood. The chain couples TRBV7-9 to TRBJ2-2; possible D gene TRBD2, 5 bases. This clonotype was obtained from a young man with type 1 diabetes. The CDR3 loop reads CASSPRMMASSGELFF. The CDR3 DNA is TGTGCCAGCAGCCCTAGGATGATGGCTAGCTCCGGGGAGCTGTTTTTT.